These 27 T cell receptor beta chains originate from one sample sequenced in a study of cytomegalovirus exposure and HLA in healthy donors. The PCR ran on 60 Vbeta and 13 Jbeta primers. Profiled with immunoSEQ multiplex PCR; TCRdb holds only in-frame clones, not every one. The data contain 140,000 to 150,000 clones, around three quarters of them singletons. Sequenced: PBMCs. The receptors derive from a man in his forties in good health and CMV-seropositive.

This chain links TRBV6-1 with TRBJ2-7; 10 positions match TRBD1. There are 14 residues in the CDR3. Germline lookup yields CDR1 MNHNS and CDR2 SASEGT. After removal of 7 bases from V and 5 bases from J, the junction contained 8 bases not matched to a gene. The CDR3 nucleotides read TGTGCCAGCACCAACCGGGACAGGGGTAACGAGCAGTACTTC. This encodes CASTNRDRGNEQYF.

The CDR3 bases are TGTGCCAGCTCCCCAGGACACCTCAGTGAAACTCCCCTCCACTTT. Translation gives CASSPGHLSETPLHF. The rearrangement uses TRBV18 and TRBJ1-6; possible D gene TRBD1, 5 bases. Trimming shortened V by 6 bases and J by 13 bases, and 22 bases separated the two germline ends. This CDR3 contains 15 residues. Germline CDR1 and CDR2: KGHSH and LQKENI. The entire variable domain, with the rest obtained from reference TRBV18 and TRBJ1-6, is as follows: NAGVMQNPRHLVRRRGQEARLRCSPMKGHSHVYWYRQLPEEGLKFMVYLQKENIIDESGMPKERFSAEFPKEGPSILRIQQVVRGDSAAYFCASSPGHLSETPLHFGNGTRLTVT.

This clone was observed once. V gene TRBV19 combines with J gene TRBJ2-7, with 9 bases matching TRBD2. Germline CDR1 reads LNHDA; CDR2 reads SQIVND (reference sequence). The J segment lost 1 base and the V segment lost 4 bases, leaving 5 bases of the junction unmatched. This CDR3 is 15 amino acids long. CDR3 sequence reads: CASSKPGLASYEQYF. The CDR3 nucleotides are TGTGCCAGTAGTAAGCCGGGACTAGCTTCCTACGAGCAGTACTTC.

The rearrangement uses TRBV10-2 and TRBJ2-3, with D maybe TRBD2 (6 bases). Deletions cut 4 bases from V and 3 bases from J, with 14 bases between. Per the germline V gene, CDR1 is WSHSY and CDR2 is SAAADI. The CDR3 has 15 residues. The CDR3 DNA is TGCGCCAGCAGTGCAGGGACTCCCCAAACAGATACGCAGTATTTT. Translating it yields CASSAGTPQTDTQYF.

The V call is TRBV5-1, the J call TRBJ1-6, with D perhaps TRBD1 (5 bases). V was pared by 4 bases and J by 7 bases, with 24 bases between. The CDR3 loop spans 18 amino acids. The germline gives CDR1 SGHRS, CDR2 YFSETQ. The CDR3 bases are TGCGCCAGCAGCGCCGGATGGGCAGGGATGAATCGGAATTCACCCCTCCACTTT. Its translation: CASSAGWAGMNRNSPLHF.

The gene calls are TRBV27 and TRBJ2-7, with a weak D call TRBD1 (7 bases). Germline-derived CDR1 and CDR2 are MNHEY and SMNVEV (reference sequence). The V end lost 0 bases, the J end lost 6 bases, and 15 bases lay between the germline ends. The CDR3 length is 15 residues. CDR3 loop: CASSLSPRQGLEQYF. The DNA for the CDR3 is TGTGCCAGCAGTTTATCCCCCAGACAGGGACTCGAGCAGTACTTC.

J is TRBJ2-7 and V is TRBV5-1; 13 nucleotides agree with TRBD2. Germline lookup yields CDR1 SGHRS and CDR2 YFSETQ. V lost 4 bases, J lost 8 bases, and 9 bases stayed unmatched. This CDR3 comprises 15 residues. In DNA, the CDR3 is TGCGCCAGCAGCCGTGGGACTAGCGGGGCCGTTCAGCAGTACTTC. This sequence encodes CASSRGTSGAVQQYF.

The chain combines TRBV21-1 with TRBJ1-5; the D call of TRBD1 is as the table states it, not checked on the DNA. TRBV21-1 is reported as a pseudogene. CDR3 size: 17 residues. The CDR3, as DNA: TGTGCCAGCAGCAGGTCGGACAGCGGATATAGCAATCAGCCCCAGCATTTT. This sequence encodes CASSRSDSGYSNQPQHF.

The gene calls are TRBV5-6 and TRBJ1-1, with TRBD1 matching over 12 bases. The length of the CDR3 is 17 residues. V was pared by 5 bases and J by 3 bases, with 11 bases of the junction left unmatched. Germline assignment: CDR1 SGHDT and CDR2 YYEEEE. The CDR3 nucleotides are TGTGCCAGCAGATCCCCCGGGGACAGGGGGCGTTACACTGAAGCTTTCTTT. The encoded protein is CASRSPGDRGRYTEAFF.

The chain combines TRBV4-3 with TRBJ1-5; D unclear. Looked up from germline, CDR1 is LGHNA and CDR2 is YSLEER. This CDR3 is built from 17 residues. Trimming shortened V by 0 bases and J by 5 bases, and 17 bases separated the two germline ends. CDR3 amino acids: CASSQDASGGSYQPQHF. The DNA of the CDR3 is TGCGCCAGCAGCCAAGATGCGTCGGGAGGTAGTTATCAGCCCCAGCATTTT.

This clone appeared a few times. This chain uses TRBV29-1 with TRBJ1-5; TRBD1 might be the D (5 bases). This CDR3 spans 14 amino acids. Trimming shortened V by 8 bases and J by 3 bases, and 17 bases separated the two germline ends. Germline V CDR1 and CDR2: SQVTM, ANQGSEA. CDR3 amino acids: CSITLGGINQPQHF. As DNA, the CDR3 is TGCAGCATCACATTGGGGGGGATCAATCAGCCCCAGCATTTT.

This clone showed up just a few times. The chain carries TRBV19 and TRBJ2-7; 9 nucleotides agree with TRBD1. Germline V gene sequence: CDR1 LNHDA, CDR2 SQIVND (reference sequence). Trimming at V came to 5 bases and at J to 6 bases, leaving 5 bases not matched to a gene. The CDR3 is 13 amino acids. The CDR3, as DNA: TGTGCCAGTAGTTCGACAGGGGGGGGCGAGCAGTACTTC. Translation: CASSSTGGGEQYF.

The rearrangement uses TRBV9 and TRBJ2-2; D possibly corresponds to TRBD2 (5 bases). This CDR3 has 16 amino acids. Trimming pared 0 bases from V and 2 bases from J, leaving 11 bases between. The germline gives CDR1 SGDLS, CDR2 YYNGEE. The CDR3 coding sequence is TGTGCCAGCAGCGTAGGTGGGAGCCCAAACACCGGGGAGCTGTTTTTT. This encodes CASSVGGSPNTGELFF.

This clone has a handful of counts. The J gene is TRBJ2-5, the V gene TRBV6-6; 12 bases align to TRBD2. After removal of 6 bases from V and 1 base from J, the junction contained 3 bases not matched to a gene. Looked up from germline, CDR1 is MNHNY and CDR2 is SVGAGI (reference sequence). The CDR3 spans 15 residues. The CDR3 protein is CASSRGLAGQETQYF. As DNA, the CDR3 is TGTGCCAGCAGCCGGGGACTAGCGGGCCAAGAGACCCAGTACTTC.

This clone was seen only once. The chain recombines TRBV7-2 with TRBJ2-1; TRBD2 matches 9 bases. From germline, CDR1 is SGHTA and CDR2 FQGNSA. Trimming at V came to 2 bases and at J to 1 base, leaving 9 bases not matched to a gene. This CDR3 is built from 18 residues. In nucleotides, the CDR3 is TGTGCCAGCAGCTTAATGGTGACTAGCGGTTCTTCCTACAATGAGCAGTTCTTC. This encodes CASSLMVTSGSSYNEQFF.

A single count supports this clone. The chain employs TRBV18 and TRBJ2-7; D remains unclear. From germline, CDR1 is KGHSH and CDR2 LQKENI. CDR3 length: 14 residues. V lost 0 bases and J lost 3, with 9 bases in between. DNA of the CDR3: TGTGCCAGCTCACCACCTACCCGGAGCTACGAGCAGTACTTC. This codes for CASSPPTRSYEQYF. Full variable domain (outside the CDR3, taken from reference TRBV18 and TRBJ2-7): NAGVMQNPRHLVRRRGQEARLRCSPMKGHSHVYWYRQLPEEGLKFMVYLQKENIIDESGMPKERFSAEFPKEGPSILRIQQVVRGDSAAYFCASSPPTRSYEQYFGPGTRLTVT.

The chain links TRBV29-1 to TRBJ1-2, with D tentatively TRBD1 (6 bases). The CDR3 spans 14 residues. Trimming stripped 6 bases from V and 0 bases from J, with 14 bases between. Germline CDR1 SQVTM, CDR2 ANQGSEA. The CDR3 DNA reads TGCAGCGTAACAGGGCCCGAAGCTAACTATGGCTACACCTTC. Protein product: CSVTGPEANYGYTF.

The chain employs TRBV6-5 and TRBJ1-6; possible D gene TRBD1, 6 bases. The CDR3 has 14 amino acids. V gave up 6 bases and J gave up 9 bases, with 15 bases separating them. Looked up from germline, CDR1 is MNHEY and CDR2 is SVGAGI. Here the CDR3 reads CASRRTALGSPLHF. In DNA form, the CDR3 reads TGTGCCAGCAGAAGGACAGCCCTGGGTTCACCCCTCCACTTT.

The V and J genes are TRBV4-2 and TRBJ2-3; 10 bases match TRBD2. Germline lookup yields CDR1 LGHNA and CDR2 YNFKEQ. J was trimmed by 5 bases and V by 6 bases; bases with no gene match: 8. The CDR3 totals 15 residues. The CDR3 here is CASRRGTSELDTQYF. DNA of the CDR3: TGTGCCAGCAGGCGAGGGACTAGCGAGTTAGATACGCAGTATTTT.

The chain combines TRBV27 with TRBJ2-3, with 12 nucleotides matching TRBD1. This CDR3 spans 19 amino acids. Trimming took 3 bases from V and 1 from J; bases not matched to a gene: 11. The germline gives CDR1 MNHEY, CDR2 SMNVEV (reference sequence). The CDR3 DNA follows: TGTGCCAGCAGTTTGGAGGGACAGGGGGCTGGGATGGGCACAGATACGCAGTATTTT. Its protein product is CASSLEGQGAGMGTDTQYF.

The J gene is TRBJ2-2, the V gene TRBV4-1, with 7 nucleotides matching TRBD2. This CDR3 has 17 residues. With 4 bases clipped from V and 4 bases from J, the junction kept 12 bases outside the gene matches. Looked up from germline, CDR1 is MGHRA and CDR2 is YSYEKL. The CDR3 DNA sequence: TGCGCCAGCAGCCTATTGACTAGCCCGCGAAGCACCGGGGAGCTGTTTTTT. It translates to CASSLLTSPRSTGELFF.

In its sample, this clone was seen once. This chain links TRBV25-1 with TRBJ1-6; TRBD1 matches at 9 bases. Germline CDR1 MGHDK, CDR2 SYGVNS. The V and J ends lost 6 bases and 10 bases, in that order; junction bases with no gene match: 7. The CDR3 runs to 14 residues. CDR3 residues: CASRRTGEISPLHF. In nucleotides, the CDR3 is TGTGCCAGCAGACGGACAGGGGAGATATCACCCCTCCACTTT.

In its sample, this clone was seen once. The junction shows a germline mismatch at one end, possibly a read error. Other nucleotide sequences from this sample produce the same CDR3. This chain uses TRBV7-2 with TRBJ1-2, with D possibly TRBD1 on 5 matching bases. CDR1 and CDR2 (germline): SGHTA, FQGNSA. The CDR3 loop spans 14 amino acids. The CDR3 DNA reads as TGTGCCAGTAGCTACAAGGGGCAGAACTATGGCTACACCTTC. Its translation: CASSYKGQNYGYTF. The variable domain in full, with the rest retrieved from reference TRBV7-2 and TRBJ1-2, is GAGVSQSPSNKVTEKGKDVELRCDPISGHTALYWYRQSLGQGLEFLIYFQGNSAPDKSGLPSDRFSAERTGGSVSTLTIQRTQQEDSAVYLCASSYKGQNYGYTFGSGTRLTVV.

This rearrangement joins TRBV29-1 to TRBJ1-2; 9 bases are a match to TRBD1. Germline lookup yields CDR1 SQVTM and CDR2 ANQGSEA. The V and J ends lost 4 bases and 8 bases, in that order; junction bases with no gene match: 5. The CDR3 extends over 12 amino acids. The CDR3 DNA is TGCAGCGTTGGGGACAGGGTAGGCGGCTACACCTTC. Amino acids: CSVGDRVGGYTF.

This clone was recorded a few times. The chain employs TRBV5-1 and TRBJ1-3, with D possibly TRBD1 on 6 matching bases. Trimming took 5 bases from V and 0 from J, leaving 12 bases between them. Germline-derived CDR1 and CDR2 are SGHRS and YFSETQ. The length of the CDR3 is 15 residues. CDR3 amino acids: CASRGQHNSGNTIYF. CDR3 coding DNA: TGCGCCAGCAGAGGACAGCACAACTCTGGAAACACCATATATTTT.

CDR3 region: CASSGRQGRNEQFF. The CDR3 DNA follows: TGTGCCAGCAGCGGAAGACAGGGAAGGAATGAGCAGTTCTTC. The rearrangement joins TRBV7-9 to TRBJ2-1, with 7 bases that match TRBD1. The trim removed 5 bases at V and 7 bases at J, leaving 8 bases unmatched. CDR3 length: 14 amino acids. CDR1 and CDR2 from the germline V gene are SEHNR and FQNEAQ (reference sequence).

The V gene is TRBV7-9, the J gene TRBJ2-1, with no clear D. Germline-derived CDR1 and CDR2 are SEHNR and FQNEAQ (reference sequence). The CDR3 length is 14 residues. V lost 5 bases and J lost 3, with 11 bases in between. Here the CDR3 reads CASSLDKLYNEQFF. The CDR3 coding sequence is TGTGCCAGCAGCCTTGACAAACTCTACAATGAGCAGTTCTTC.